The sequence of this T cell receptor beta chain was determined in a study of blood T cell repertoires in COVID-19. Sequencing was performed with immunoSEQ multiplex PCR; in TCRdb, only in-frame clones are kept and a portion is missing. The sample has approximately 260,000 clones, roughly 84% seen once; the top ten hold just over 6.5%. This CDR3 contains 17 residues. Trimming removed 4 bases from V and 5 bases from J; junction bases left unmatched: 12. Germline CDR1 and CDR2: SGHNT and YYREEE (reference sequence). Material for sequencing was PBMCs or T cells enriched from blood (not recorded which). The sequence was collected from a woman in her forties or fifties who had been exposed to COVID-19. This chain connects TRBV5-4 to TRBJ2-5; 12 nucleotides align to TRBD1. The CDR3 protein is CASSAGTGGFRMETQYF. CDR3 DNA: TGTGCCAGCAGCGCCGGGACAGGGGGCTTTAGAATGGAGACCCAGTACTTC. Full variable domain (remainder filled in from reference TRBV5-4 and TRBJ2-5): ETGVTQSPTHLIKTRGQQVTLRCSSQSGHNTVSWYQQALGQGPQFIFQYYREEENGRGNFPPRFSGLQFPNYSSELNVNALELDDSALYLCASSAGTGGFRMETQYFGPGTRLLVL.